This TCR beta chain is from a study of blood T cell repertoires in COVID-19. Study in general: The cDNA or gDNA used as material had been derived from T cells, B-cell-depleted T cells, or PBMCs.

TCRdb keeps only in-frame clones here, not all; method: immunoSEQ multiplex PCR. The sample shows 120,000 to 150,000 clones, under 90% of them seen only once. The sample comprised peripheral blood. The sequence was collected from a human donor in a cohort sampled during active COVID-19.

CDR3 sequence (DNA): TGCAGCCAACTACGGGATACGCAGTATTTT. Translation gives CSQLRDTQYF. V is TRBV20-1 and J is TRBJ2-3; D gene uncertain. The CDR3 contains 10 residues. Germline CDR1 reads DFQATT; CDR2 reads SNEGSKA (reference sequence).